This record covers a single T cell receptor (beta chain). The antigen is unknown. TCR beta cDNA was generated via 5'RACE template switching incorporating UMIs. From its re-call of the 5' RACE reads, TCRdb lists each CDR3 protein once, without DNA. The repertoire table contains 25,000 to 35,000 distinct CDR3 sequences. This sample was taken from a study of T cells expressing NK-cell markers. Study-wide background: One of eight sequenced donors was HCMV-seronegative; the other seven were seropositive. Study-wide findings and caveats: Of CD8+ T cells, roughly 1.0-8% belonged to dominant NKG2C+ clonotypes in five or six donors. These clonotypes additionally ranked first within the CD3+CD56-NKG2C+ fraction of several donors.

The CDR3 length is 15 residues. The germline CDR1 and CDR2 sequences are MNHEY and SMNVEV (reference sequence). Material: blood T cells: a sorted CD56 or NKG2C T cell subset, CD4+ or CD8+ T cells, or bulk PBMC T cells (not recorded which). The V call is TRBV27, the J call TRBJ1-2; TCRdb indicates TRBD1, and absent DNA this call remains unverified. The source is a woman aged 18 to 75 in good health. This CDR3 is CASSFDPGGTYGYTF.